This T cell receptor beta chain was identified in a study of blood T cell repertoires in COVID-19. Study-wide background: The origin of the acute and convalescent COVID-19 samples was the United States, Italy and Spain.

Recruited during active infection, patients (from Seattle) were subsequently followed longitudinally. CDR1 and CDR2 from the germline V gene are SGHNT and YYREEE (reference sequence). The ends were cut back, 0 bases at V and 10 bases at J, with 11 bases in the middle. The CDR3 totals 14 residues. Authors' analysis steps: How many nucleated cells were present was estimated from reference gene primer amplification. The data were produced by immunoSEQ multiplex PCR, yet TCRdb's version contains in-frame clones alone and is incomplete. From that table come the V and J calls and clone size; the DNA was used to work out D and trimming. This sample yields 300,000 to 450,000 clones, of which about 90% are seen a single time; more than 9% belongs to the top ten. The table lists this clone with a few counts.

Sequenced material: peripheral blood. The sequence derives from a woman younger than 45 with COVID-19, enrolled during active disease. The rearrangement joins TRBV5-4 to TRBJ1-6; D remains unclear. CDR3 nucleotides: TGTGCCAGCAGCTTGGAACCAGTACAATCACCCCTCCACTTT. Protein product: CASSLEPVQSPLHF.